Sequencing of this T cell receptor beta chain was carried out in a study of cytomegalovirus exposure and HLA in healthy donors. Study at large: From donors who were HLA-typed, an early data release held around 85 million unique TCRs.

The length of the CDR3 is 12 residues. Trimming removed 1 base from V and 8 bases from J, with 8 bases in between. Germline loops: CDR1 LGHNT, CDR2 FRNRAP. Findings of the study overall: It was likely that a cluster of highly shared sequence variants was a sequencing artifact. Immune exposure information comprised only CMV serostatus. Previously analyzed data showed that most TCR beta V segments were productive at a frequency of about 87% or about 30%.

PCR was performed using 60 Vbeta and 13 Jbeta primers. Measured with immunoSEQ multiplex PCR; TCRdb has only the in-frame clones, and not every one. The sample shows 180,000 or so clones, 80% to 90% of them seen only once. With respect to this clone: Its cognate antigen is unknown.

The chain has TRBV12-5 and TRBJ1-1, with D hard to call. The receptor was derived from a man younger than 35 in good health and CMV-seropositive. Input material: PBMCs. The CDR3 DNA reads TGTGCTAGTGGTTTGGACCGACTAGAAGCTTTCTTT. Translation: CASGLDRLEAFF.